These 11 T cell receptor beta chains share one sample of origin, sequenced in a study of blood T cells in healthy people across ages. PCR was performed a second time for about 7 to 11 cycles using a sample-barcoded 5' primer and a J-beta primer mix. TCRdb processed the 5' RACE reads anew with MiXCR; each CDR3 protein has one entry. The sample holds about 730,000 distinct CDR3 sequences, about 42% seen once. Material: blood. These receptor sequences come from a woman aged 60-75 years in good health.

CDR3 sequence: CASSRAGTSTEAFF. CDR3 coding DNA: TGTGCCAGCAGTAGAGCCGGGACAAGCACTGAAGCTTTCTTT. J is TRBJ1-1 and V is TRBV6-5, with D perhaps TRBD1 (6 bases). Germline CDR1 MNHEY, CDR2 SVGAGI. V lost 5 bases and J 4 bases, leaving 14 bases between the germline ends. This CDR3 has 14 residues.

This clonotype occurred once. The V and J genes are TRBV6-1 and TRBJ2-5, with 8 bases lining up with TRBD2. The trim removed 6 bases at V and 11 bases at J, leaving 20 bases unmatched. Per germline, CDR1 MNHNS and CDR2 SASEGT. This CDR3 comprises 16 residues. The CDR3 here is CASSTQVGGRLNEQYF. CDR3 coding DNA: TGTGCCAGCAGCACACAGGTGGGCGGGAGGCTCAATGAGCAGTACTTC.

Regarding this clonotype: One base away lies a much larger clone, so this may be a sequencing read error. The chain recombines TRBV12-3 or TRBV12-4 with TRBJ2-1, with a tentative D call TRBD1 (6 bases). V lost 8 bases and J 10 bases, leaving 15 bases between the germline ends. The CDR3 is 12 amino acids. This CDR3 is CASGGHTNEQFF. The CDR3 bases are TGTGCCAGCGGGGGCCACACCAACGAGCAGTTCTTC.

Comment on this clonotype: The junction differs from germline at one of its ends, possibly a read error. This chain uses TRBV4-3 with TRBJ2-4; 7 nucleotides align to TRBD2. This CDR3 contains 15 residues. Germline CDR1 LGHNA, CDR2 YSLEER. CDR3: CANSQGDSTGGIQYF. Written as DNA, the CDR3 is TGCGCCAACAGCCAAGGGGATTCGACGGGGGGCATTCAGTACTTC.

This clonotype has a handful of counts. A much larger clone differs by one base, so this may be a read error. The chain employs TRBV7-9 and TRBJ2-1; the D is unclear. CDR3 size: 12 residues. Trimming cost V 5 bases and J 7 bases, with 9 bases left between them. Germline lookup yields CDR1 SEHNR and CDR2 FQNEAQ (reference sequence). CDR3 sequence: CASSRSWNEQFF. The CDR3 DNA follows: TGTGCCAGCAGCCGGAGCTGGAATGAGCAGTTCTTC.

The V gene is TRBV5-1, the J gene TRBJ2-4; TRBD2 matches at 7 bases. Near its end, the DNA agrees better with TRBJ2-5, so the J call may be wrong. This CDR3 comprises 15 residues. The V gene's germline CDR1 is SGHRS and CDR2 YFSETQ. The CDR3 spells CASSSDLAEKETQYF. The CDR3 nucleotides are TGCGCCAGCAGCTCGGACCTAGCGGAAAAAGAGACCCAGTACTTC.

CDR3 bases: TGCAGTGCCGTGGGTGGGAATTTTACCTACGAGCAGTACTTC. Residues: CSAVGGNFTYEQYF. The chain uses TRBV20-1 and TRBJ2-7; D remains ambiguous. Trimming cost V 6 bases and J 2 bases, with 17 bases left between them. This CDR3 is 14 amino acids long. Germline V gives CDR1 DFQATT, CDR2 SNEGSKA (reference sequence).

This sequence joins TRBV6-5 and TRBJ1-1; 7 positions agree with TRBD1. There are 12 residues in the CDR3. Germline V CDR1 and CDR2: MNHEY, SVGAGI. V gave up 5 bases and J gave up 5 bases; unmatched junction bases: 2. The CDR3 region is CASSPTGTEAFF. The CDR3 DNA sequence: TGTGCCAGCAGTCCGACAGGGACTGAAGCTTTCTTT.

V and J are TRBV7-9 and TRBJ2-1; TRBD2 aligns across 9 bases. Germline CDR1 is SEHNR and CDR2 is FQNEAQ (reference sequence). V trimming: 11 bases; J trimming: 7 bases; junction bases outside the gene matches: 21. The CDR3 has 17 amino acids. The DNA of the CDR3 is TGTGCCGACAGCTTAATATTCGGGCTAGCGGGGAGAAATGAGCAGTTCTTC. It encodes CADSLIFGLAGRNEQFF.

As regards this clonotype: The junction shows a germline mismatch at one end, possibly a read error. The chain is built from TRBV3-1 and TRBJ2-3, with TRBD1 as a possible D gene (6 bases). Germline loops: CDR1 LGHDT, CDR2 YNNKEL (reference sequence). This CDR3 is built from 15 residues. The CDR3 spells CAGSQDGQRTDTQYF. CDR3 nucleotides: TGTGCCGGCAGCCAAGATGGACAGAGAACAGATACGCAGTATTTT.

The chain uses TRBV11-3 and TRBJ2-7; D remains ambiguous. Judging by the DNA end, TRBJ2-5 fits better; the J call may be wrong. Germline CDR1 and CDR2: SGHNT and YENEEA. The CDR3 length is 15 residues. CDR3 sequence: CASSREAPPFETQYF. The DNA for the CDR3 is TGTGCCAGCAGCCGCGAAGCCCCCCCTTTTGAGACCCAGTACTTC.